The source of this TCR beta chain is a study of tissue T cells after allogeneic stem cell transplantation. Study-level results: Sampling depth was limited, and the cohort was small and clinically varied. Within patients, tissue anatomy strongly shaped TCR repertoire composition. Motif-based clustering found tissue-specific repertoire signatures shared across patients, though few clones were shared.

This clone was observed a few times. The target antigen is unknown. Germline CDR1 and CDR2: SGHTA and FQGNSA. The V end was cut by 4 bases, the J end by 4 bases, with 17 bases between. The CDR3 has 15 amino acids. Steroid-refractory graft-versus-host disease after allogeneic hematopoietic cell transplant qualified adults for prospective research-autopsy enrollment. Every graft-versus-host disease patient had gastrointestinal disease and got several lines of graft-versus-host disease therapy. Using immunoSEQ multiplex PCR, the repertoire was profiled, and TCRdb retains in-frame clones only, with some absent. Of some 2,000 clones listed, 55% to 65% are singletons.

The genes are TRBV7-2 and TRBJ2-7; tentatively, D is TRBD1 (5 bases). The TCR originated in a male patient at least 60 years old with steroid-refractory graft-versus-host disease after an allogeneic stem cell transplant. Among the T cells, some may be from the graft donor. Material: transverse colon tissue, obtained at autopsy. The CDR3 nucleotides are TGTGCCAGCAGCTCCTACCTAAGGGGCTCTTACGAGCAGTACTTC. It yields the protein CASSSYLRGSYEQYF.